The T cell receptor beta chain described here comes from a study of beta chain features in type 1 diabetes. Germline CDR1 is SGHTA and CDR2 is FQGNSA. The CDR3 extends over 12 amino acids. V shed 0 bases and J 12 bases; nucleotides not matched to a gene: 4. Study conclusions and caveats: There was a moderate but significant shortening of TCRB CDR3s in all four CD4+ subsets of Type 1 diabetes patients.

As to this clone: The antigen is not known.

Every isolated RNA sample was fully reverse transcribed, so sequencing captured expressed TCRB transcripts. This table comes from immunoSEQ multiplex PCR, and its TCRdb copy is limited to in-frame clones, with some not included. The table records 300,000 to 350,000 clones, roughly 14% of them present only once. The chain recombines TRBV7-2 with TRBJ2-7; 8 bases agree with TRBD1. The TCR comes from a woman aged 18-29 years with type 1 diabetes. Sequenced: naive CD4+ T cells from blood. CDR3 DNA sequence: TGTGCCAGCAGCTTAGCACGGACAGGGAGGTACTTC. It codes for CASSLARTGRYF.